A single sample gave rise to the 31 T cell receptor beta chains below, sequenced in a study of blood T cell repertoires in COVID-19. Here immunoSEQ multiplex PCR was the method, and the copy in TCRdb shows in-frame clones only, minus some. The table records about 230,000 clones, approximately 84% of them present only once. The sequenced sample was peripheral blood. The source of these receptors is a man aged 40-50 years with acute or convalescent COVID-19.

The chain joins TRBV3-1 (or the pseudogene TRBV3-2) to TRBJ2-7, with a possible D match to TRBD1 (5 bases). The germline V gene has CDR1 LGHDT and CDR2 YNNKEL (reference sequence). V lost 0 bases, J lost 2 bases, and 8 bases lay in between. The CDR3 totals 14 residues. Written as DNA, the CDR3 is TGTGCCAGCAGCCAAGATACCAGGGCCTACGAGCAGTACTTC. This sequence encodes CASSQDTRAYEQYF.

The chain carries TRBV20-1 and TRBJ2-5; unclear D gene. This CDR3 spans 14 amino acids. CDR1 and CDR2 (germline): DFQATT, SNEGSKA (reference sequence). V shed 3 bases and J shed 2 bases, with 13 bases lying between them. The DNA for the CDR3 is TGCAGTGCTAGTTGGCGGAACTATCAAGAGACCCAGTACTTC. Translation gives CSASWRNYQETQYF.

This chain links TRBV18 with TRBJ1-2; tentative D call: TRBD1 (5 bases). V was clipped by 4 bases and J by 4 bases, with 19 bases between them. Germline V CDR1 and CDR2: KGHSH, LQKENI. CDR3 length: 16 residues. The CDR3 here is CASSLQLGGDVYGYTF. The CDR3 nucleotides are TGTGCCAGCTCACTCCAATTGGGGGGGGACGTCTATGGCTACACCTTC.

V is TRBV7-2 and J is TRBJ1-5; TRBD1 is a possible D gene (5 bases). Germline V gene lookup returns CDR1 SGHTA and CDR2 FQGNSA. This CDR3 comprises 15 residues. The V and J ends lost 4 bases and 6 bases respectively, with 16 bases between them. In DNA, the CDR3 is TGTGCCAGCAGCTCGACGGGCAGGGTGGGTCAGCCCCAGCATTTT. Its translation is CASSSTGRVGQPQHF.

The chain has TRBV9 and TRBJ2-3, with D unclear. The germline V and J ends were trimmed by 0 bases and 5 bases, with 4 bases remaining between them. The V gene's germline CDR1 is SGDLS and CDR2 YYNGEE. The CDR3 has 12 residues. The CDR3 region is CASSVDKDTQYF. CDR3 nucleotide sequence: TGTGCCAGCAGCGTAGATAAAGATACGCAGTATTTT.

V gene TRBV9 combines with J gene TRBJ2-3; D gene uncertain. Germline V lookup: CDR1 SGDLS, CDR2 YYNGEE. The CDR3 totals 14 residues. The ends were cut back, 3 bases at V and 4 bases at J, with 12 bases in the middle. The CDR3 DNA sequence: TGTGCCAGCAGCGAACGAGGTAGCCCAGATACGCAGTATTTT. It is translated as CASSERGSPDTQYF.

The chain employs TRBV4-3 and TRBJ1-2; D perhaps matches TRBD1 (5 bases). CDR1 is LGHNA, CDR2 YSLEER, per germline. This CDR3 has 15 residues. V was shortened by 3 bases and J by 6 bases, with 17 bases between the two germline ends. DNA of the CDR3: TGCGCCAGCAGCCACCCTCTGACAGATCAGAATGGCTACACCTTC. Protein sequence: CASSHPLTDQNGYTF.

The J gene is TRBJ2-1, the V gene TRBV19; 10 bases are shared with TRBD1. This CDR3 has 14 amino acids. CDR1 and CDR2 from the germline V gene are LNHDA and SQIVND (reference sequence). The V gene end was trimmed by 3 bases and the J gene end by 6 bases; junction bases not matched to a gene: 2. Here the CDR3 reads CASSMGQGFNEQFF. In DNA, the CDR3 is TGTGCCAGTAGTATGGGACAGGGGTTCAATGAGCAGTTCTTC.

The chain joins TRBV6-5 to TRBJ1-1; D not resolved. The V gene's germline CDR1 is MNHEY and CDR2 SVGAGI. The CDR3 sequence is 11 residues long. V lost 8 bases and J lost 11, with 15 bases in between. CDR3 coding DNA: TGTGCCAGCTCTGAACATCGAAAGGCTTTCTTT. It specifies CASSEHRKAFF.

The J gene is TRBJ1-2, the V gene TRBV20-1; maybe TRBD1 (6 bases). Germline loops: CDR1 DFQATT, CDR2 SNEGSKA (reference sequence). V dropped 3 bases and J dropped 2 bases, with 13 bases sitting between them. This CDR3 has 14 amino acids. The CDR3 bases are TGCAGTGCTAGTGCTCTTACAGGGAACTATGGCTACACCTTC. Translating it yields CSASALTGNYGYTF.

The genes are TRBV19 and TRBJ2-1, with a weak D call TRBD1 (6 bases). Between the trimmed V and J ends, which lost 7 bases and 5 bases, there was a span of 15 bases. This CDR3 comprises 14 residues. Germline V gives CDR1 LNHDA, CDR2 SQIVND (reference sequence). CDR3 protein: CASMRDRLNNEQFF. CDR3 DNA sequence: TGTGCCAGTATGAGAGACAGGCTAAACAATGAGCAGTTCTTC.

The J gene is TRBJ2-3, the V gene TRBV9; 11 bases align to TRBD2. The CDR3 extends over 17 amino acids. V trimming: 4 bases; J trimming: 3 bases; junction bases outside the gene matches: 10. The germline V gene has CDR1 SGDLS and CDR2 YYNGEE. The CDR3 is CASSPASGGPATDTQYF. In DNA, the CDR3 is TGTGCCAGCAGCCCGGCTAGCGGGGGGCCCGCGACAGATACGCAGTATTTT.

This sequence joins TRBV12-3 or TRBV12-4 and TRBJ1-4; unclear D gene. V gave up 6 bases and J gave up 6 bases, with 11 bases separating them. The CDR3 is 13 amino acids. The CDR3 here is CASRGSPHEKLFF. CDR3 DNA: TGTGCCAGCAGGGGGAGCCCACATGAAAAACTGTTTTTT.

The J gene is TRBJ2-7, the V gene TRBV21-1; TRBD1 is taken as the D call from the table, unchecked against the DNA. TRBV21-1 is a pseudogene segment. The CDR3 has 15 residues. CDR3 loop: CASSSDTGEENEQYF. The CDR3 region has the DNA TGTGCCAGCAGTTCAGATACAGGGGAGGAAAACGAGCAGTACTTC.

This clone rates as medium-sized. The genes are TRBV9 and TRBJ1-5; D gene ambiguous. This CDR3 has 14 residues. The germline CDR1 and CDR2 sequences are SGDLS and YYNGEE. Trimming took off 0 bases at V and 0 bases at J, with 4 bases between the two ends. The CDR3 sequence: CASSVDSSNQPQHF. The CDR3 nucleotides are TGTGCCAGCAGCGTAGATAGTAGCAATCAGCCCCAGCATTTT.

The chain links TRBV6-5 to TRBJ2-7, with 8 bases lining up with TRBD1. The V gene's germline CDR1 is MNHEY and CDR2 SVGAGI. This CDR3 has 15 amino acids. V shed 2 bases, J shed 3 bases, and the junction held 6 bases outside the gene matches. The chain's CDR3 is CASSYAAGGVYEQYF. As DNA, the CDR3 is TGTGCCAGCAGTTACGCGGCAGGGGGCGTCTACGAGCAGTACTTC.

The chain joins TRBV3-1 (or the pseudogene TRBV3-2) to TRBJ1-2; the D gene is possibly TRBD1 (6 bases). Trimming left V 1 base short and J 4 bases short, with 13 bases between. The CDR3 is 15 amino acids. Germline V CDR1 and CDR2: LGHDT, YNNKEL (reference sequence). CDR3 in amino acids: CASSQGYRVAYGYTF. CDR3 in DNA: TGTGCCAGCAGCCAAGGTTACAGGGTGGCCTATGGCTACACCTTC.

The gene calls are TRBV5-1 and TRBJ2-4; 9 bases match TRBD1. The V gene end was trimmed by 2 bases and the J gene end by 9 bases; junction bases not matched to a gene: 6. This CDR3 has 14 residues. Germline V gene data show CDR1 as SGHRS and CDR2 as YFSETQ. The CDR3 bases are TGCGCCAGCAGCTTCAGGACAGGGGATGGCATTCAGTACTTC. Its protein product is CASSFRTGDGIQYF.

The chain links TRBV30 to TRBJ1-2; D uncertain. CDR3 length: 13 amino acids. The V and J ends lost 4 bases and 3 bases respectively, with 12 bases between them. Germline V gene sequence: CDR1 GTSNPN, CDR2 SVGIG (reference sequence). The CDR3 bases are TGTGCCTGGACCGGAGGGCTTGACTATGGCTACACCTTC. It is translated as CAWTGGLDYGYTF.

The chain is built from TRBV11-2 and TRBJ2-1; TRBD2 matches at 8 bases. Trimming took 3 bases from V and 6 from J; bases not matched to a gene: 7. The CDR3 extends over 15 amino acids. Per germline, CDR1 SGHAT and CDR2 FQNNGV. The CDR3 DNA reads TGTGCCAGCAGCTTGGTACTAGCGGATTCCAATGAGCAGTTCTTC. It translates to CASSLVLADSNEQFF.

The CDR3 DNA is TGTGCCAGCAGCGCTGGACAGGGAAGCTACGAGCAGTACTTC. Encoded protein: CASSAGQGSYEQYF. The chain employs TRBV5-5 and TRBJ2-7, with 8 bases matching TRBD1. V trimming: 4 bases; J trimming: 3 bases; junction bases outside the gene matches: 6. Per germline, CDR1 SGHKS and CDR2 YYEKEE (reference sequence). This CDR3 contains 14 residues.

J is TRBJ2-5 and V is TRBV19; 7 bases align to TRBD1. CDR3 length: 13 residues. CDR1 is LNHDA and CDR2 is SQIVND in the germline V gene (reference sequence). The J segment lost 4 bases and the V segment lost 6 bases, leaving 5 bases of the junction unmatched. CDR3 sequence (DNA): TGTGCCAGTAGCAACAGGGGCGGAGAGACCCAGTACTTC. Translation gives CASSNRGGETQYF. Filled out from reference TRBV19 and TRBJ2-5, the complete variable domain reads DGGITQSPKYLFRKEGQNVTLSCEQNLNHDAMYWYRQDPGQGLRLIYYSQIVNDFQKGDIAEGYSVSREKKESFPLTVTSAQKNPTAFYLCASSNRGGETQYFGPGTRLLVL.

The rearrangement joins TRBV11-3 to TRBJ2-3; D is ambiguous. Trimming took 4 bases from V and 2 from J, leaving 7 bases between them. The length of the CDR3 is 13 residues. In germline, CDR1 is SGHNT, CDR2 YENEEA. The DNA of the CDR3 is TGTGCCAGCAGCTCCCCCTACACAGATACGCAGTATTTT. This sequence encodes CASSSPYTDTQYF.

The chain joins TRBV5-6 to TRBJ1-2, with 11 bases that match TRBD1. The CDR3 is 16 amino acids. The trim removed 4 bases at V and 1 base at J, leaving 6 bases unmatched. Germline V CDR1 and CDR2: SGHDT, YYEEEE. The CDR3, as DNA: TGTGCCAGCAGCGCAGGGACAGGGGGATTTAACTATGGCTACACCTTC. Protein product: CASSAGTGGFNYGYTF.

The V and J genes are TRBV28 and TRBJ2-7, with TRBD1 as a possible D gene (7 bases). V gave up 5 bases and J gave up 7 bases, with 21 bases separating them. This CDR3 spans 15 amino acids. Germline V CDR1 and CDR2: MDHEN, SYDVKM. The CDR3 DNA reads as TGTGCCAGCAGTCCCTCGGGACAGCGGGTTTGGGAGCAGTACTTC. Amino acids: CASSPSGQRVWEQYF. The variable domain in full, with the rest retrieved from reference TRBV28 and TRBJ2-7, is DVKVTQSSRYLVKRTGEKVFLECVQDMDHENMFWYRQDPGLGLRLIYFSYDVKMKEKGDIPEGYSVSREKKERFSLILESASTNQTSMYLCASSPSGQRVWEQYFGPGTRLTVT.

The rearrangement joins TRBV5-1 to TRBJ2-2; D is unresolved. V was pared by 6 bases and J by 2 bases, with 17 bases between. CDR1 is SGHRS and CDR2 is YFSETQ in the germline V gene. This CDR3 has 16 residues. In DNA, the CDR3 is TGCGCCAGCACATATTTCGACAAGATCAACACCGGGGAGCTGTTTTTT. It encodes CASTYFDKINTGELFF.

CDR3 sequence (DNA): TGTGCCAGCAGTCCAGGGGCCTGGGAGCAGCCCCAGCATTTT. This encodes CASSPGAWEQPQHF. V and J are TRBV6-5 and TRBJ1-5; a possible D gene is TRBD1 (6 bases). Germline lookup yields CDR1 MNHEY and CDR2 SVGAGI. The CDR3 has 14 residues. Trimming stripped 5 bases from V and 7 bases from J, with 15 bases between.

To note about this clone: The sample holds other DNA sequences that translate to the same CDR3. The V call is TRBV12-3 or TRBV12-4, the J call TRBJ1-1; D not certain. The CDR3 totals 11 residues. With 6 bases removed from V and 4 bases from J, the gap between germline ends came to 6 bases. The CDR3 DNA reads as TGTGCCAGCAGCAGAAGCACTGAAGCTTTCTTT. This codes for CASSRSTEAFF.

This clone has more than one count but fewer than ten. The CDR3 DNA is TGTGCCAGCAGCTTAGTCCGGGGGCTAGCGGACTACGAGCAGTACTTC. It encodes CASSLVRGLADYEQYF. The chain employs TRBV7-8 and TRBJ2-7; TRBD2 might be the D (7 bases). Trimming took off 1 base at V and 3 bases at J, with 16 bases between the two ends. Germline V CDR1 and CDR2: SGHVS, FQNEAQ. CDR3 length equals 16 residues.

The chain is built from TRBV5-8 and TRBJ2-1; 12 bases fit TRBD2. CDR1 is SGHTS, CDR2 YDEGEE, per germline. With 0 bases clipped from V and 9 bases from J, the junction kept 10 bases outside the gene matches. The length of the CDR3 is 17 residues. The CDR3 coding sequence is TGTGCCAGCAGCTTGGTCGGCCTAGCGGGGGGGCCGGGTGAGCAGTTCTTC. Its protein is CASSLVGLAGGPGEQFF.

The V gene is TRBV2, the J gene TRBJ2-5, with D possibly being TRBD2 (5 bases). Per the germline V gene, CDR1 is SNHLY and CDR2 is FYNNEI. This CDR3 is built from 13 residues. Trimming took off 6 bases at V and 5 bases at J, with 13 bases between the two ends. The DNA of the CDR3 is TGTGCCAGCAGACAAGGGCCGGGGGAGACCCAGTACTTC. Translation gives CASRQGPGETQYF.